Below are 9 T cell receptor beta chains sequenced from a single sample in a study of blood T cell repertoires in COVID-19. The assay was immunoSEQ multiplex PCR, and TCRdb's table has in-frame clones only and misses some. Of 150,000 to 160,000 clones detected, around 82% appear once; the ten largest clones hold 0.63%. Sequencing was performed on peripheral blood. These receptors were obtained from a man aged 55 to 70 with COVID-19, enrolled during active disease.

V usage is TRBV7-8 and J usage is TRBJ1-1, with D perhaps matching TRBD1 (5 bases). This CDR3 is built from 13 residues. Trimming removed 3 bases from V and 4 bases from J, with 9 bases in between. Germline assignment: CDR1 SGHVS and CDR2 FQNEAQ. DNA for the CDR3: TGTGCCAGCAGCTTCGGAGGGGCCACTGAAGCTTTCTTT. This codes for CASSFGGATEAFF.

The V and J genes are TRBV5-5 and TRBJ2-5; TRBD1 matches 7 bases. Germline CDR1 reads SGHKS; CDR2 reads YYEKEE (reference sequence). The trim removed 4 bases at V and 10 bases at J, leaving 13 bases unmatched. The CDR3 covers 14 residues. CDR3 protein: CASSTTNRGWGQYF. CDR3 nucleotide sequence: TGTGCCAGCAGCACCACCAACAGGGGATGGGGCCAGTACTTC.

V gene TRBV7-9 combines with J gene TRBJ1-4; the D is unclear. This CDR3 comprises 13 residues. CDR1 is SEHNR and CDR2 is FQNEAQ in the germline V gene (reference sequence). V lost 6 bases to trimming and J lost 7 bases, with 12 bases between them. CDR3 loop: CASSLMPGEKLFF. The CDR3 region has the DNA TGTGCCAGCAGTTTAATGCCGGGTGAAAAACTGTTTTTT.

The V call is TRBV28, the J call TRBJ2-2, with D possibly matching TRBD2 (5 bases). Trimming cost V 6 bases and J 7 bases, with 12 bases left between them. Per the germline V gene, CDR1 is MDHEN and CDR2 is SYDVKM. The CDR3 has 13 residues. The chain's CDR3 is CASSAGGHGELFF. In nucleotides, the CDR3 is TGTGCCAGCAGCGCAGGAGGCCACGGGGAGCTGTTTTTT.

V is TRBV29-1 and J is TRBJ2-2; 14 bases fit TRBD2. Germline CDR1 is SQVTM and CDR2 is ANQGSEA. CDR3 length equals 15 residues. The V and J ends lost 7 bases and 3 bases, in that order; junction bases with no gene match: 4. The CDR3 loop is CSARGLAGDTGELFF. The CDR3 DNA sequence: TGCAGCGCCCGGGGACTAGCGGGAGACACCGGGGAGCTGTTTTTT.

This chain uses TRBV15 with TRBJ2-5; weak D call: TRBD1 (6 bases). V was clipped by 2 bases and J by 5 bases, with 18 bases between them. CDR1 and CDR2 from the germline V gene are LNHNV and YYDKDF (reference sequence). This CDR3 is built from 16 residues. CDR3 region: CATSRMWGQIKETQYF. CDR3 sequence (DNA): TGTGCCACCAGCAGAATGTGGGGGCAGATCAAGGAGACCCAGTACTTC. Full variable domain (missing parts from reference TRBV15 and TRBJ2-5): DAMVIQNPRYQVTQFGKPVTLSCSQTLNHNVMYWYQQKSSQAPKLLFHYYDKDFNNEADTPDNFQSRRPNTSFCFLDIRSPGLGDTAMYLCATSRMWGQIKETQYFGPGTRLLVL.

This chain uses TRBV9 with TRBJ2-2; 8 bases line up with TRBD2. This CDR3 has 16 residues. CDR1 SGDLS and CDR2 YYNGEE come from the germline V gene. J gave up 3 bases and V 0 bases, and 4 bases lay outside the gene matches. CDR3 residues: CASSVGAGGHTGELFF. CDR3 sequence (DNA): TGTGCCAGCAGCGTAGGGGCGGGGGGCCACACCGGGGAGCTGTTTTTT.

Only a few counts were recorded for this clone. The rearrangement joins TRBV30 to TRBJ1-2; 10 positions agree with TRBD1. CDR1 GTSNPN and CDR2 SVGIG come from the germline V gene (reference sequence). CDR3 size: 12 residues. V was clipped by 5 bases and J by 6 bases; unmatched bases: 3. The CDR3: CAWGTGDHGYTF. The CDR3 coding sequence is TGTGCCTGGGGGACAGGGGACCATGGCTACACCTTC.

V usage is TRBV13 and J usage is TRBJ1-1; 10 positions agree with TRBD1. Trimming at V came to 6 bases and at J to 3 bases, leaving 7 bases not matched to a gene. The CDR3 runs 15 residues. Germline V gene data show CDR1 as PRHDT and CDR2 as FYEKMQ (reference sequence). This CDR3 reads CASRIPGQGYTEAFF. The CDR3 DNA reads TGTGCCAGCAGAATACCGGGACAGGGGTACACTGAAGCTTTCTTT.